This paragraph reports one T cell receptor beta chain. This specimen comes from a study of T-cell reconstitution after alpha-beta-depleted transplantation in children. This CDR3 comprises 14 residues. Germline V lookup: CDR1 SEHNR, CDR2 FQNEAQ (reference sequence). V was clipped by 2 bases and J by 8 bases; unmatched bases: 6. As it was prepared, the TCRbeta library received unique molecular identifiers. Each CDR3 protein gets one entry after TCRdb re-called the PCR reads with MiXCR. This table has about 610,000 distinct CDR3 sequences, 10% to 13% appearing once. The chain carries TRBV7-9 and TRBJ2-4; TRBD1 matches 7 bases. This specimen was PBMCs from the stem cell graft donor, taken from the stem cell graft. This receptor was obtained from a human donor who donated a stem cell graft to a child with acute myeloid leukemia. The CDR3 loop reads CASSLMTGLDIQYF. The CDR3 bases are TGTGCCAGCAGCTTAATGACAGGGCTAGACATTCAGTACTTC.